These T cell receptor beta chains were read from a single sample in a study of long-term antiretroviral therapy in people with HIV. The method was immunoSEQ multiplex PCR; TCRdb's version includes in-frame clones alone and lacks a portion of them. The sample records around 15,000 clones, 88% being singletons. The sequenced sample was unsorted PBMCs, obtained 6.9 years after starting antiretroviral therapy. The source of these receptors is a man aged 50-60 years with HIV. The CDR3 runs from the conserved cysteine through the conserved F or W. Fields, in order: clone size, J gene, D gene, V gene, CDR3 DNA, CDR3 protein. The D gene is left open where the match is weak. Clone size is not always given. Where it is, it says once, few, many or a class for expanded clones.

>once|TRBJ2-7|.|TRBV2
TGTGCCAGCAGTGAAGAACAGGTTGGCTCCTACGAGCAGTACTTC
CASSEEQVGSYEQYF
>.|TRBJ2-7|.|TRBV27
TGTGCCAGCAGTTTATGGTCAGGGGATACCGAGCAGTACTTC
CASSLWSGDTEQYF
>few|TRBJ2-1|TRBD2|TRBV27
TGTGCCAGCAGTTTACCTAGCGGGAGTCGCACCTACAATGAGCAGTTCTTC
CASSLPSGSRTYNEQFF
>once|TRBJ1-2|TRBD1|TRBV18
TGTGCCAGCTCACCCACGGGACAGGGGGGCTACACCTTC
CASSPTGQGGYTF
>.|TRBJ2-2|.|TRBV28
TGTGCCAGCAGTCGCGCAGGCAGTTTTTCCGGGGAGCTGTTTTTT
CASSRAGSFSGELFF
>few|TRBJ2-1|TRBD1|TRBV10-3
TGTGCCATCAGGACCGGGACAGGGGGCGATGAGCAGTTCTTC
CAIRTGTGGDEQFF
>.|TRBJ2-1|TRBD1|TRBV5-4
TGTGCCAGCAGCTTAACAGGGGGCGCCCACAATGAGCAGTTCTTC
CASSLTGGAHNEQFF
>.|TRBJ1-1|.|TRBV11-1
TGTGCCAGCAGCTTAGAAGGGAACACTGAAGCTTTCTTT
CASSLEGNTEAFF
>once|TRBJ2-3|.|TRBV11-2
TGTGCCAGCAGCTTAACCACAGGGTCTTGGACAGATACGCAGTATTTT
CASSLTTGSWTDTQYF
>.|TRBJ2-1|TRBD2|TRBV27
TGTGCCAGCAGCCCGGGGGGGCGGCACAATGAGCAGTTCTTC
CASSPGGRHNEQFF
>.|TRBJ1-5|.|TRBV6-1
TGTGCCAGCAGTGCCACACCTCTGGGGGGTCAGCCCCAGCATTTT
CASSATPLGGQPQHF
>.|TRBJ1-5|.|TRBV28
TGTGCCAGCAGTTTTATTCGGGGTACCAATCAGCCCCAGCATTTT
CASSFIRGTNQPQHF
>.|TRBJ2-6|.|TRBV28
TGTGCCAGCAGTTCCCTGTCTGGGGCCAACGTCCTGACTTTC
CASSSLSGANVLTF
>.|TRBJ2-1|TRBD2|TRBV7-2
TGTGCCAGCAGCCTGGGACTAGCGGGAGAAGGTGAGCAGTTCTTC
CASSLGLAGEGEQFF
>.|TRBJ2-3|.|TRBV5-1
TGCGCCAGCAGCTTGTTTTCTGGCACAGATACGCAGTATTTT
CASSLFSGTDTQYF
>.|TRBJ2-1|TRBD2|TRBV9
TGTGCCAGCAGCGTTATAGCGGGAGGGCCCTACAATGAGCAGTTCTTC
CASSVIAGGPYNEQFF
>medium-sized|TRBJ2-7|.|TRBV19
TGTGCCAGTAGGGACAGCGGAGCCTACGAGCAGTACTTC
CASRDSGAYEQYF
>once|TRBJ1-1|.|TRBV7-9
TGTGCCACCCGACCGGTCTGGGTCTCTTCTTTGGAAGCTTTCTTT
CATRPVWVSSLEAFF
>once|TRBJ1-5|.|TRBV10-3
TGTGCCATCAGTCCTGACGGAAACAATCAGCCCCAGCATTTT
CAISPDGNNQPQHF
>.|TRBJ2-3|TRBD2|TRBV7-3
TGTGCCAGCAGCACCCTAGCGGGAAGCACAGATACGCAGTATTTT
CASSTLAGSTDTQYF
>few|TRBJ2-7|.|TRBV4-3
TGCGCCAGCAGCCAAGGAACGACAGGAACCTACGAGCAGTACTTC
CASSQGTTGTYEQYF
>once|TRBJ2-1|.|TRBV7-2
TGTGCCAGCAGCCCCATCCCGGGATCTGGTAATGAGCAGTTCTTC
CASSPIPGSGNEQFF
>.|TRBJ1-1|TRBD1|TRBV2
TGTGCCAGCAGCGGACCAGGGACAGGGTCCATGAACACTGAAGCTTTCTTT
CASSGPGTGSMNTEAFF
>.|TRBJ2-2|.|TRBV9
TGTGCCAGCAGCGAGGTACCGAACACCGGGGAGCTGTTTTTT
CASSEVPNTGELFF
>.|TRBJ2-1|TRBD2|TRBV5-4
TGTGCCAGCAGCTTTGGACTAGCTTTTGACTATGAGCAGTTCTTC
CASSFGLAFDYEQFF
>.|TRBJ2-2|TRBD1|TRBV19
TGTGCCAGTAGTTCGACAGGGCAAACCGGGGAGCTGTTTTTT
CASSSTGQTGELFF
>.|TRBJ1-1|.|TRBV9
TGTGCCAGCAGCCCGGGGGCCGGCACTGAAGCTTTCTTT
CASSPGAGTEAFF
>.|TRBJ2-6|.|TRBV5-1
TGTGCCAGCAATACCGTCTCTGGGGCCAACGTCCTGACTTTC
CASNTVSGANVLTF
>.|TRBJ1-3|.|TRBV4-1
TGCGCCAGCAGCCAAAGCCTATCAAGCTCTGGAAACACCATATATTTT
CASSQSLSSSGNTIYF
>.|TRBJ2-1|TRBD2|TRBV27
TGTGCCAGCAGTCCGACTAGCGTCGGTACCAACAATGAGCAGTTCTTC
CASSPTSVGTNNEQFF
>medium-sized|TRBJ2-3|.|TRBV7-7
TGTGCTAGCAGCTTCCGGGCCGGCACAGATACGCAGTATTTT
CASSFRAGTDTQYF
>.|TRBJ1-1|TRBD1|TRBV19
TGTGCCAGTAGTCCAATCTACACGGGACAGCCGAACACTGAAGCTTTCTTT
CASSPIYTGQPNTEAFF
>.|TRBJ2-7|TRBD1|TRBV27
TGTGCCAGCAGTTTATCCCCGACAGGGGGCCCCTACGAGCAGTACTTC
CASSLSPTGGPYEQYF
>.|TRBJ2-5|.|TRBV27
TGTGCCAGCAGTTCGAGAGGAGAGACCCAGTACTTC
CASSSRGETQYF
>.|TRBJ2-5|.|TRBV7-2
TGTGCCAGCAGCTTAGCAGGAGGGGACCAGTACTTC
CASSLAGGDQYF
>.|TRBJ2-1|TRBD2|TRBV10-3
TGTGCCATCAGTGACGGGACTAGCGGAAGCTCCTACAATGAGCAGTTCTTC
CAISDGTSGSSYNEQFF
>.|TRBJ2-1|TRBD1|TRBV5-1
TGCGCCAGCAGTAATTTGGCAGGGGGCACACGCAATGAGCAGTTCTTC
CASSNLAGGTRNEQFF
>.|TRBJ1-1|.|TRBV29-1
TGCAGCGTCGTACAATCAAGAAGCACTGAAGCTTTCTTT
CSVVQSRSTEAFF
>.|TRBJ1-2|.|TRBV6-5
TGTGCCAGCAGGAGGAGCCAGGCCCACTATGGCTACACCTTC
CASRRSQAHYGYTF
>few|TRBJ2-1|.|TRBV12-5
TGTGCTAGTGGTTTGGCACTCTACAATGAGCAGTTCTTC
CASGLALYNEQFF
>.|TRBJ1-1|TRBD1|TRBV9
TGTGCCAGCAGCTCACAGACAGGGGGCACTGAAGCTTTCTTT
CASSSQTGGTEAFF
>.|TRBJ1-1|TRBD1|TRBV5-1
TGCGCCAGCGGTACCCTCGGGACAGGGGGCACTGAAGCTTTCTTT
CASGTLGTGGTEAFF
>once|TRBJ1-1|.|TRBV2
TGTGCCAGCAGTGAACCCCAGGAGGGGATGAACACTGAAGCTTTCTTT
CASSEPQEGMNTEAFF
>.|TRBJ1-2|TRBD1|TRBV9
TGTGCCAGCAGCACGGGACAGGGGCCCTATGGCTACACCTTC
CASSTGQGPYGYTF
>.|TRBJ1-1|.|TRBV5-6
TGTGCCAGCAGCTTGGCGGGCGGGAACACTGAAGCTTTCTTT
CASSLAGGNTEAFF
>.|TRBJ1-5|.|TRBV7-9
TGTGCCAGCGGCCCAGGAGGGGTGGGGACCCAGCATTTT
CASGPGGVGTQHF
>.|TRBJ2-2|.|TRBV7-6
TGTGCCAGCAGCTTGGACACCGGGGAGCTGTTTTTT
CASSLDTGELFF
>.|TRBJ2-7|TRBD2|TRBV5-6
TGTGCCAGCAGCACCTTTGCGGGAGTCTACGAGCAGTACTTC
CASSTFAGVYEQYF
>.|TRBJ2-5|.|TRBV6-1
TGTGCCAGAAGAACAGGTGGAAGAGAGACCCAGTACTTC
CARRTGGRETQYF
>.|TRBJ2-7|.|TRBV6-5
TGTGCCAGCACCGACAGGATCTACGAGCAGTACTTC
CASTDRIYEQYF
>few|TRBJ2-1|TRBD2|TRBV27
TGTGCCAGCAGTTTGGGAGCGGGGTACAATGAGCAGTTCTTC
CASSLGAGYNEQFF
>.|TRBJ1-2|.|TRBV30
TGTGCCTTGGCGACAGGAGGTAACTATGGCTACACCTTC
CALATGGNYGYTF
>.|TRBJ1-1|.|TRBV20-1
TGCAGATTGATTAGCCGTGAAGCTTTCTTT
CRLISREAFF
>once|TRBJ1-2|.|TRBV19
TGTGCCAGTAGCCCGGTGGGGCGCTATGGCTACACCTTC
CASSPVGRYGYTF